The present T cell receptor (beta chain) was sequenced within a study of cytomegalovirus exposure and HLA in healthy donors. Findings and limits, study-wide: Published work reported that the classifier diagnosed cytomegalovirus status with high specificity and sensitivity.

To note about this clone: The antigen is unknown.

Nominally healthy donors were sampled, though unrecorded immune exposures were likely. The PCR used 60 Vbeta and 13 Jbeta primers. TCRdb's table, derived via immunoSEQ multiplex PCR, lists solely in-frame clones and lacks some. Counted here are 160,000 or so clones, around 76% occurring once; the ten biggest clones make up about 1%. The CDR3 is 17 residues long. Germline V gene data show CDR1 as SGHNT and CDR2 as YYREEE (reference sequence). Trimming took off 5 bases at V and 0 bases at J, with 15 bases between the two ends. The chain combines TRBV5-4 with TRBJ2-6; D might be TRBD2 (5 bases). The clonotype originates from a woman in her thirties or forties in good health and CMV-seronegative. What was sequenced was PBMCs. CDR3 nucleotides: TGTGCCAGCAGGACGGAGACTATCCACTCTGGGGCCAACGTCCTGACTTTC. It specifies CASRTETIHSGANVLTF.